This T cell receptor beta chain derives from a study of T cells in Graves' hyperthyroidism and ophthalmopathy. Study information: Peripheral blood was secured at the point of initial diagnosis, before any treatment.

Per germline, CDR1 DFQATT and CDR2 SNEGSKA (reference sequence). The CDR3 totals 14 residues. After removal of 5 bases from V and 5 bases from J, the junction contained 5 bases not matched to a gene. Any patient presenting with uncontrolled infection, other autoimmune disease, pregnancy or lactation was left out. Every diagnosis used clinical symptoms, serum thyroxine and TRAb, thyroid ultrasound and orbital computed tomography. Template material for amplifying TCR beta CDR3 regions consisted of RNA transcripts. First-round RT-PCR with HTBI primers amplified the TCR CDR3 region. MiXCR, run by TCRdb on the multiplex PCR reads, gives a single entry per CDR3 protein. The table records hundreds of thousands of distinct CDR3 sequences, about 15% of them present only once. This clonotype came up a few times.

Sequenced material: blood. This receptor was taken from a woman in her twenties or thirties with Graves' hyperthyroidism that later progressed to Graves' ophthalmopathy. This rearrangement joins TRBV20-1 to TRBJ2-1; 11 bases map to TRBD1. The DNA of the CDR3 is TGCAGTGCTGGGGGGACAGGGGGACACAATGAGCAGTTCTTC. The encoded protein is CSAGGTGGHNEQFF.